The present entry profiles one TCR beta chain with its context. The sample originates from a study of cytomegalovirus exposure and HLA in healthy donors. 13 Jbeta primers and 60 Vbeta primers were used for the PCR. The data were produced by immunoSEQ multiplex PCR, yet TCRdb's version contains in-frame clones alone and is incomplete. This sample carries about 4,500 clones, more than 65% of them seen once, and the ten largest clones take 6.2%. Trimming left V 3 bases short and J 7 bases short, with 15 bases between. Per germline, CDR1 WNHNN and CDR2 SYGVQD (reference sequence). The CDR3 totals 15 residues.

The chain is built from TRBV10-1 and TRBJ1-4; D is perhaps TRBD1 (5 bases). This TCR derives from a woman aged 40 to 50 in good health and CMV-seropositive. Specimen: PBMCs. CDR3 loop: CASSDTGTGGEKLFF. The CDR3 coding sequence is TGCGCCAGCAGTGATACCGGGACCGGGGGTGAAAAACTGTTTTTT.